This TCR beta chain came from a study of blood T cell repertoires in COVID-19. Across the whole study: COVID-19 samples collected from the United States, Italy and Spain covered acute and convalescent phases. The cDNA or gDNA used as material had been derived from T cells, B-cell-depleted T cells, or PBMCs.

Germline CDR1 reads LNHDA; CDR2 reads SQIVND (reference sequence). CDR3 length: 13 amino acids. The V gene lost 7 bases and the J gene lost 5 bases, with 14 bases spanning the gap. Per the study methods: Nucleated cell counts were estimated from reference gene primer amplification. Here immunoSEQ multiplex PCR was the method, and the copy in TCRdb shows in-frame clones only, minus some. The DNA gave D and trimming, while V, J and clone size come from that table. The repertoire has about 140,000 clones, over 80% of them found once; the top ten carry about 1.4%. This clone has just a few counts. The chain is built from TRBV19 and TRBJ1-1; the D gene is possibly TRBD1 (6 bases). Input material: peripheral blood. The TCR sequence derives from a human donor in a cohort sampled during active COVID-19. CDR3 protein: CASKVGAWTEAFF. CDR3 in DNA: TGTGCCAGTAAAGTGGGGGCTTGGACTGAAGCTTTCTTT.